The clone carrying this T cell receptor (beta chain) was counted at least ten times. Regions amplified from RNA transcripts were the TCR beta CDR3 regions. The HTBI primer set was used in a first-round RT-PCR of the TCR CDR3. Using its own MiXCR run on the multiplex PCR reads, TCRdb lists one record per CDR3 protein. Among hundreds of thousands of distinct CDR3 sequences listed, about 15% were seen once. J lost 5 bases, V lost 5 bases, and 0 bases had no gene match. Germline-derived CDR1 and CDR2 are DFQATT and SNEGSKA (reference sequence). There are 12 residues in the CDR3. The hyperthyroidism was newly diagnosed and had lasted under 2 months; the patients were aged 18 to 65. This record comes from a study of T cells in Graves' hyperthyroidism and ophthalmopathy. Study overall: Peripheral blood was collected at initial diagnosis, before any treatment.

This sequence originates from a woman in her 30s with Graves' hyperthyroidism. The sequenced sample was blood. This rearrangement joins TRBV20-1 to TRBJ2-3; 11 nucleotides agree with TRBD2. CDR3 nucleotide sequence: TGCAGTGCTGGACTAGCGGGAGATACGCAGTATTTT. Protein product: CSAGLAGDTQYF.